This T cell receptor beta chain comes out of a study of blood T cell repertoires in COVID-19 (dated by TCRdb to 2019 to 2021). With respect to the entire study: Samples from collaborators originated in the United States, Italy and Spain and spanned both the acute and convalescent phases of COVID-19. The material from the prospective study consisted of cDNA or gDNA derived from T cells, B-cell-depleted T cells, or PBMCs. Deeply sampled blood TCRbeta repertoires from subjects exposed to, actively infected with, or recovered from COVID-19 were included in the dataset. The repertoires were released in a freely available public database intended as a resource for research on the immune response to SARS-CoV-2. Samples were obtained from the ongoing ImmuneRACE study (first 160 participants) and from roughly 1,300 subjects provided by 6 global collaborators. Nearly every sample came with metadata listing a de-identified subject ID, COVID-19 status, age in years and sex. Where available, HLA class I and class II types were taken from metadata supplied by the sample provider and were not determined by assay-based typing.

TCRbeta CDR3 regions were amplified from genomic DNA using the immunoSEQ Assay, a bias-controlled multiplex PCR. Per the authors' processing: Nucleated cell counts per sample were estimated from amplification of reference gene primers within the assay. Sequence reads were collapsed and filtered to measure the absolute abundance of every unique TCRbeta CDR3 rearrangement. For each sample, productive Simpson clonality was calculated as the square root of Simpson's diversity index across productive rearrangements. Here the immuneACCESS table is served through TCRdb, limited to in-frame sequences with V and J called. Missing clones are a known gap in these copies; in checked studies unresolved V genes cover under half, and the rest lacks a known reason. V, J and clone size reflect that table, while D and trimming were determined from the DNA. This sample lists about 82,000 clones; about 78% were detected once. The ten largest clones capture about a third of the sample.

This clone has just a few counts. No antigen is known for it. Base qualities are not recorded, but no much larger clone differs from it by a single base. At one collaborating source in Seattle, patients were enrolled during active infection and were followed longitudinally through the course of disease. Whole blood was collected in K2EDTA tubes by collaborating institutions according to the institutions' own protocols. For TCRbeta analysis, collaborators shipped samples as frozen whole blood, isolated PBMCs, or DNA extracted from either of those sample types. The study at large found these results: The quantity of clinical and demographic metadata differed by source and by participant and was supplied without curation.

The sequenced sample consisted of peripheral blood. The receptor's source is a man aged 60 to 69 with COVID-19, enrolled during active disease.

The bases are TGTGCCAGCAGCCAAGACTCTAGCTCCTATAATTCACCCCTCCACTTT. This codes for CASSQDSSSYNSPLHF. The sequence links TRBV3-1 (or the pseudogene TRBV3-2) to TRBJ1-6, with the identity of the D gene unclear. The CDR3, from cysteine to phenylalanine, totals 16 residues. Only the CDR3 portion is preserved as DNA: 48 bases, with reading frame beginning at the first base. V gives up 0 bases and J gives up 0 bases, and the segment between their germline ends measures 6 bases. CDR1 LGHDT and CDR2 YNNKEL were looked up in the germline V gene (reference sequence).